Each of the 7 T cell receptor beta chains below was sequenced from the same sample in a study of beta chain features in type 1 diabetes. cDNA synthesis used the whole RNA isolate, giving expressed TCRB sequences. The data were produced by immunoSEQ multiplex PCR, yet TCRdb's version contains in-frame clones alone and is incomplete. Altogether approximately 400,000 clones are present, roughly 16% being singletons, with the ten largest covering roughly 0.017%. The sequenced sample consisted of naive CD4+ T cells from blood. Receptors were obtained from a woman aged 18-29 years in good health.

The rearrangement links TRBV9 to TRBJ2-1; D possibly corresponds to TRBD2 (5 bases). Germline V gene lookup returns CDR1 SGDLS and CDR2 YYNGEE. This CDR3 contains 17 residues. V lost 3 bases and J lost 0, with 16 bases in between. CDR3 loop: CASSGTYRGSSYNEQFF. As DNA, the CDR3 is TGTGCCAGCAGCGGAACGTATCGGGGTAGCTCCTACAATGAGCAGTTCTTC.

This chain connects TRBV10-3 to TRBJ1-3; the match to TRBD1 covers 7 bases. Germline CDR1 reads ENHRY; CDR2 reads SYGVKD. This CDR3 contains 14 residues. The V gene end was trimmed by 3 bases and the J gene end by 4 bases; junction bases not matched to a gene: 3. In nucleotides, the CDR3 is TGTGCCATCAGTGAACAGGGGTCCGGAAACACCATATATTTT. It encodes CAISEQGSGNTIYF.

J is TRBJ1-2 and V is TRBV29-1; 7 positions match TRBD1. The CDR3 totals 13 residues. The V segment lost 4 bases and the J segment 3 bases; nucleotides outside the gene matches: 5. From germline, CDR1 is SQVTM and CDR2 ANQGSEA. Written as DNA, the CDR3 is TGCAGCGTTGCTACAGGGGACGACTATGGCTACACCTTC. Its protein product is CSVATGDDYGYTF.

The rearrangement joins TRBV19 to TRBJ1-2; 10 nucleotides line up with TRBD1. Germline CDR1 is LNHDA and CDR2 is SQIVND (reference sequence). The CDR3 contains 16 residues. Losses at the gene ends were 6 bases for V and 3 bases for J; bases not matched to a gene: 10. The CDR3 nucleotides read TGTGCCAGTAGGAACCCAGGGGACAGGGGATACTATGGCTACACCTTC. This translates into CASRNPGDRGYYGYTF.

This sequence joins TRBV7-9 and TRBJ1-1; 9 positions agree with TRBD1. The CDR3 contains 13 residues. With V trimmed by 6 bases and J by 7 bases, 6 bases remained unmatched. Germline V gene data show CDR1 as SEHNR and CDR2 as FQNEAQ (reference sequence). CDR3: CASRPQGAGEAFF. CDR3 in DNA: TGTGCCAGCAGGCCACAGGGGGCTGGTGAAGCTTTCTTT. Looking up the rest from reference TRBV7-9 and TRBJ1-1 gives the full variable domain: DTGVSQNPRHKITKRGQNVTFRCDPISEHNRLYWYRQTLGQGPEFLTYFQNEAQLEKSRLLSDRFSAERPKGSFSTLEIQRTEQGDSAMYLCASRPQGAGEAFFGQGTRLTVV.

The gene calls are TRBV5-1 and TRBJ1-1; D is possibly TRBD1 (5 bases). This CDR3 comprises 12 residues. V shed 1 base and J shed 6 bases, with 7 bases lying between them. CDR1 is SGHRS, CDR2 YFSETQ, per germline. CDR3 region: CASSLPGSEAFF. Here the CDR3 DNA reads TGCGCCAGCAGCTTGCCAGGGTCTGAAGCTTTCTTT.

This clone appeared a few times. V gene TRBV28 combines with J gene TRBJ2-7, with 10 bases lining up with TRBD1. This CDR3 is 16 amino acids long. V was clipped by 4 bases and J by 4 bases; unmatched bases: 10. CDR1 MDHEN and CDR2 SYDVKM come from the germline V gene. The CDR3 nucleotides are TGTGCCAGCAGTTCTCCCTCCGGGACAGGGGATTACGAGCAGTACTTC. Its protein product is CASSSPSGTGDYEQYF.